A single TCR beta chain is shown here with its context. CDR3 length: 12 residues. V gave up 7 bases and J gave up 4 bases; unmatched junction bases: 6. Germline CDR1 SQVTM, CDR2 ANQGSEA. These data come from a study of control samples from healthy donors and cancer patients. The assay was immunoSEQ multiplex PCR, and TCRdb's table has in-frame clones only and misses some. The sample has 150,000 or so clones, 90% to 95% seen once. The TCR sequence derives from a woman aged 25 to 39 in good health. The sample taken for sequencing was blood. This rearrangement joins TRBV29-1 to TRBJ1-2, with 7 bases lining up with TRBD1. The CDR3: CSAKDRLYGYTF. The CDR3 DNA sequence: TGCAGCGCTAAGGACAGGCTCTATGGCTACACCTTC.